This entry features one T cell receptor beta chain sequence. Other DNA variants within this sample encode the same CDR3. The data were produced by immunoSEQ multiplex PCR, yet TCRdb's version contains in-frame clones alone and is incomplete. This table holds about 200,000 clones, about nine tenths found once. This entry is derived from a study of blood T cell repertoires in COVID-19. Study-wide background: Sites in the United States, Italy and Spain provided acute and convalescent COVID-19 samples. PBMCs, B-cell-depleted T cells, or T cells provided the cDNA or gDNA that made up the material.

CDR3 length: 12 amino acids. V was clipped by 3 bases and J by 7 bases, with 10 bases between them. Germline V CDR1 and CDR2: SGDLS, YYNGEE. V is TRBV9 and J is TRBJ1-2; TRBD1 is a possible D gene (6 bases). This sequence was found in a woman aged 50 to 65 with acute or convalescent COVID-19. The specimen was peripheral blood. The CDR3 loop reads CASSATGTGYTF. The DNA of the CDR3 is TGTGCCAGCAGCGCTACAGGGACTGGCTACACCTTC.